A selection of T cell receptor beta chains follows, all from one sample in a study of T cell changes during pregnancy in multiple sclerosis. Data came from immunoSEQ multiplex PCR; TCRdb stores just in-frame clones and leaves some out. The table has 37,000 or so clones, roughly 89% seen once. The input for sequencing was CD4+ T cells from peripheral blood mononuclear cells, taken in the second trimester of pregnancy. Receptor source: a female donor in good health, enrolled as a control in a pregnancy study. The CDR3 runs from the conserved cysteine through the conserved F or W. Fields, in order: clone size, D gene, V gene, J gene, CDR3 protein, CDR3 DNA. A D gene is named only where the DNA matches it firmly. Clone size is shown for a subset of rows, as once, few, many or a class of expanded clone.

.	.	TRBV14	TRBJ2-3	CASSQGLMEGPQYF	TGTGCCAGCAGCCAAGGCCTGATGGAGGGGCCGCAGTATTTT
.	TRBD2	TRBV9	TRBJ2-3	CASSSTLTSGSTDTQYF	TGTGCCAGCAGCTCGACACTGACTAGCGGGAGCACAGATACGCAGTATTTT
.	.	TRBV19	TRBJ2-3	CASSLGQSTDTQYF	TGTGCCAGTAGCCTAGGACAGTCCACAGATACGCAGTATTTT
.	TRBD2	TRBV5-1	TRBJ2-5	CASHEGRVAGETQYF	TGCGCCAGCCACGAGGGAAGAGTAGCGGGGGAGACCCAGTACTTC
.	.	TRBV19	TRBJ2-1	CASRTDRSSYNEQFF	TGTGCCAGTAGGACCGACCGGAGCTCCTACAATGAGCAGTTCTTC
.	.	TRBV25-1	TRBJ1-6	CASRALGPYNSPLHF	TGTGCCAGCAGGGCCCTGGGGCCCTATAATTCACCCCTCCACTTT
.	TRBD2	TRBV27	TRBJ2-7	CASSFGAGGRGEQYF	TGTGCCAGCAGTTTTGGGGCGGGAGGAAGAGGTGAGCAGTACTTC
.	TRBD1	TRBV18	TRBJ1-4	CASSPPGTGGEKLFF	TGTGCCAGCTCACCACCCGGGACAGGGGGTGAAAAACTGTTTTTT
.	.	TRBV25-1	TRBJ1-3	CASSTIFRGEDGNTIYF	TGTGCCAGCAGTACGATTTTTCGGGGGGAGGATGGAAACACCATATATTTT
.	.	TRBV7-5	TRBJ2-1	CARSLSSGGPGEQFF	TGTGCCAGAAGCTTGAGTAGCGGGGGGCCAGGTGAGCAGTTCTTC
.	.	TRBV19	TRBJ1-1	CASSIEGRQGGKAFF	TGTGCCAGTAGTATAGAGGGAAGGCAGGGTGGGAAGGCTTTCTTT
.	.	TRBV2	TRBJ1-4	CASSEGGRAEKLFF	TGTGCCAGCAGTGAAGGGGGCAGGGCTGAAAAACTGTTTTTT
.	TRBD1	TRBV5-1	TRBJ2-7	CASSRLRTGIYEQYF	TGCGCCAGCAGTCGCCTTAGGACAGGGATCTACGAGCAGTACTTC
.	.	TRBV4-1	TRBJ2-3	CASSQLPGTEDTQYF	TGCGCCAGCAGCCAACTTCCCGGGACTGAAGATACGCAGTATTTT
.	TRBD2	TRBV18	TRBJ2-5	CASSLAGGGQETQYF	TGTGCCAGCTCACTAGCGGGGGGCGGCCAAGAGACCCAGTACTTC
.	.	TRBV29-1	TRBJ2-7	CSVEAGYEQYF	TGCAGCGTTGAAGCGGGATACGAGCAGTACTTC
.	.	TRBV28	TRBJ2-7	CASTTRESSYEQYF	TGTGCCAGCACAACGCGCGAGTCCTCCTACGAGCAGTACTTC
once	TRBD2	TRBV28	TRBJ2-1	CASSSLAGDYNEQFF	TGTGCCAGCAGTTCACTAGCGGGAGACTACAATGAGCAGTTCTTC
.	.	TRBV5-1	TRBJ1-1	CASSFVRDSTLSEAFF	TGCGCCAGCAGCTTCGTCAGGGATAGCACTCTTTCTGAAGCTTTCTTT
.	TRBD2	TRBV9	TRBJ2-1	CASSDGLAEYNEQFF	TGTGCCAGCAGCGACGGACTAGCGGAATACAATGAGCAGTTCTTC
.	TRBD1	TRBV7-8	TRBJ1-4	CASSFDRGNEKLFF	TGTGCCAGCAGCTTCGACAGGGGAAATGAAAAACTGTTTTTT
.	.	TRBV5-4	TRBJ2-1	CASSSEGAPTQSSYNGQFF	TGTGCCAGCAGCTCTGAAGGAGCCCCAACGCAGAGCTCCTACAATGGGCAGTTCTTC
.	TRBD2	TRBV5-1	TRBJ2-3	CASSLGPLGLAGAEDTQYF	TGCGCCAGCAGCCTGGGACCGCTGGGACTAGCGGGAGCCGAAGATACGCAGTATTTT
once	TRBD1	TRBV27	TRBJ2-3	CASRAGTGWENTQYF	TGTGCCAGCAGGGCCGGGACAGGCTGGGAGAATACGCAGTATTTT
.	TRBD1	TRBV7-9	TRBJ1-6	CASSLPGQATNSPLHF	TGTGCCAGCAGCTTACCGGGACAGGCGACTAATTCACCCCTCCACTTT
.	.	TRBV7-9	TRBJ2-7	CASSLSRAGEQYF	TGTGCCAGCAGCTTATCCAGGGCGGGGGAGCAGTACTTC
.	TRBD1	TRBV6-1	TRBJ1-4	CASTGTGNEKLFF	TGTGCCAGCACAGGGACAGGGAATGAAAAACTGTTTTTT
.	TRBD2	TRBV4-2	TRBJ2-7	CASSQDQRGDYEQYF	TGTGCCAGCAGCCAAGACCAGCGGGGAGACTACGAGCAGTACTTC
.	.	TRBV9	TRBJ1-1	CASSVGGGAGVYTEAFF	TGTGCCAGCAGCGTAGGGGGAGGGGCGGGCGTGTACACTGAAGCTTTCTTT
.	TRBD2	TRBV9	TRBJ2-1	CASSVAPGGPNLYNEQFF	TGTGCCAGCAGCGTAGCCCCGGGAGGTCCTAACTTATACAATGAGCAGTTCTTC
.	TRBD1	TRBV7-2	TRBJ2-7	CASSFNRGQDEQYF	TGTGCCAGCAGCTTTAACAGGGGTCAGGACGAGCAGTACTTC
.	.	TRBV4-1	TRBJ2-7	CASSQADGTSREQYF	TGCGCCAGCAGCCAAGCCGACGGGACTTCGAGGGAGCAGTACTTC